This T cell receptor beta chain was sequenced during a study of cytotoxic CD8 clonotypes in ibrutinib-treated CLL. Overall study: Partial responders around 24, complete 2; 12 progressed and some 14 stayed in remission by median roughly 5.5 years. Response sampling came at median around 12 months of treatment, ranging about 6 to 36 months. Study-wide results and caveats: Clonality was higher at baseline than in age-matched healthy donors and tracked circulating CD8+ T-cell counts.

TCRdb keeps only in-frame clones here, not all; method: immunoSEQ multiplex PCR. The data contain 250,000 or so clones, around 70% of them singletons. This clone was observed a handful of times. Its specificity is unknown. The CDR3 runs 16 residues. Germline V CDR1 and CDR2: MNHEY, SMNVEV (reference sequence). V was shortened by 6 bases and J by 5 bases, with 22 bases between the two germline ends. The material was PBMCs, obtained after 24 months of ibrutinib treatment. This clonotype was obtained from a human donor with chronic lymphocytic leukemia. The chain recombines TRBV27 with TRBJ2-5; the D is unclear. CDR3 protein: CASRPNTWQSKETQYF. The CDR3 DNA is TGTGCCAGCAGACCGAATACCTGGCAGAGCAAGGAGACCCAGTACTTC.